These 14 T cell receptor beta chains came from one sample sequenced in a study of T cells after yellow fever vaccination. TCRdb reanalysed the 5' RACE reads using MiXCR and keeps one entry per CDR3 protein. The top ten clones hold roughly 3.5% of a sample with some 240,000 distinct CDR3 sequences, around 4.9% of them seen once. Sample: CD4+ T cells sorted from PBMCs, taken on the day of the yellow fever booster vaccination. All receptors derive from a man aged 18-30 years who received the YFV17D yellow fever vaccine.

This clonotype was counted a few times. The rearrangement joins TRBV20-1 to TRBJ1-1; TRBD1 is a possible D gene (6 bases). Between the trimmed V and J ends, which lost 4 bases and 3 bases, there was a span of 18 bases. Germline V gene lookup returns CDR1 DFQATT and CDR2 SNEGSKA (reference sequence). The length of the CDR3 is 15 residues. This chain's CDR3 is CSAKSGRGADTEAFF. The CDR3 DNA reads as TGCAGTGCTAAGTCAGGGAGGGGGGCGGACACTGAAGCTTTCTTT.

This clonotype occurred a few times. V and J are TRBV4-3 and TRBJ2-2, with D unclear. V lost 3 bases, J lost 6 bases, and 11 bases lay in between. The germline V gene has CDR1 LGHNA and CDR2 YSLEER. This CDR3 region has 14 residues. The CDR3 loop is CASSQSKESGELFF. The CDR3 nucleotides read TGCGCCAGCAGCCAGAGCAAGGAGTCCGGGGAGCTGTTTTTT.

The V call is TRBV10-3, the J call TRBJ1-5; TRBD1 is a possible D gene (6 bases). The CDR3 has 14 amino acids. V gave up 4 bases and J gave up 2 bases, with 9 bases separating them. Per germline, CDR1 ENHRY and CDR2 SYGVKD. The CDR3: CAISGQDGNQPQHF. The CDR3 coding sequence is TGTGCCATCAGTGGACAGGATGGCAATCAGCCCCAGCATTTT.

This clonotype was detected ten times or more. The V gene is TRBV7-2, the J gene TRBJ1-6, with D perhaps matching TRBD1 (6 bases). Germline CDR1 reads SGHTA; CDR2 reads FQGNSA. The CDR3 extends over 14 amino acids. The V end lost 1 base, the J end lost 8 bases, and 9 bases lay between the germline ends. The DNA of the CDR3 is TGTGCCAGCAGCTTAGGGGACACCTATTCACCCCTCCACTTT. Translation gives CASSLGDTYSPLHF.

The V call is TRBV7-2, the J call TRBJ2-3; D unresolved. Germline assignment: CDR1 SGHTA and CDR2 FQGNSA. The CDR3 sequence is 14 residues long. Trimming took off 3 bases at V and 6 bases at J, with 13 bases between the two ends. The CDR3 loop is CASSFPERRDTQYF. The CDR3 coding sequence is TGTGCCAGCAGCTTTCCAGAGAGGCGGGATACGCAGTATTTT.

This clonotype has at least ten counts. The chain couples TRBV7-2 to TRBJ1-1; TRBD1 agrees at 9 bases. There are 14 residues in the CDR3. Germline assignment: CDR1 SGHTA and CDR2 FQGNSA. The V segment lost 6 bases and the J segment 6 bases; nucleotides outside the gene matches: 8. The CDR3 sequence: CASRFTQGAPEAFF. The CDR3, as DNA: TGTGCCAGCAGGTTTACACAGGGGGCCCCTGAAGCTTTCTTT.

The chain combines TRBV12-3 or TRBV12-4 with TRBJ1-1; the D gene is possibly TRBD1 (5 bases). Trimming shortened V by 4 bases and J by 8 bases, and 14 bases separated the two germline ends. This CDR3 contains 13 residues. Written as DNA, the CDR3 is TGTGCCAGCAGTTATGGGGGGACGGACGAAGCTTTCTTT. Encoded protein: CASSYGGTDEAFF.

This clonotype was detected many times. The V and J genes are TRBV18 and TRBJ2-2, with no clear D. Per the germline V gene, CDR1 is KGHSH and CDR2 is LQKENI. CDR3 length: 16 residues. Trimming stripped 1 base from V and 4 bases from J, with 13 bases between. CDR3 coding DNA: TGTGCCAGCTCACCACGGACCTCAAAAGGCACCGGGGAGCTGTTTTTT. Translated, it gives CASSPRTSKGTGELFF.

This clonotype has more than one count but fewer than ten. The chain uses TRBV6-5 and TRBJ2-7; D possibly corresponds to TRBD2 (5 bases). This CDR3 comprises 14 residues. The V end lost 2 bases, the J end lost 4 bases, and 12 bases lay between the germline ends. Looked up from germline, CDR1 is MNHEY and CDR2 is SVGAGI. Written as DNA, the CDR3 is TGTGCCAGCAGTTACGGACGCCGGGAATACGAGCAGTACTTC. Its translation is CASSYGRREYEQYF.

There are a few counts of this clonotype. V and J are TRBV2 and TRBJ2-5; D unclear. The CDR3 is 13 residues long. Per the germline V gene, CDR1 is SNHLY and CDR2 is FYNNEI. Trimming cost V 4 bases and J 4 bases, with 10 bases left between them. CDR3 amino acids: CASSGRLGETQYF. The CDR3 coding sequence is TGTGCCAGCAGTGGCAGGTTGGGAGAGACCCAGTACTTC.

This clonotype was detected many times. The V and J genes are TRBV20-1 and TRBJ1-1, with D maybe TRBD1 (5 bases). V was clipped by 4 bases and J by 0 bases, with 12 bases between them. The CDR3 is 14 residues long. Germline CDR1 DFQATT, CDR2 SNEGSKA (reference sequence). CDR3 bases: TGCAGTGCTATCCACGGGGGGATGAACACTGAAGCTTTCTTT. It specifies CSAIHGGMNTEAFF.

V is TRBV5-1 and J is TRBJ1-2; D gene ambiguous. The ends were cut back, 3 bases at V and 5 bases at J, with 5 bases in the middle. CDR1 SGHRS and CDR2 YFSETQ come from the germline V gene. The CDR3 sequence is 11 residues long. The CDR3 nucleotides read TGCGCCAGCAGCTCTTCATATGGCTACACCTTC. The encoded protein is CASSSSYGYTF.

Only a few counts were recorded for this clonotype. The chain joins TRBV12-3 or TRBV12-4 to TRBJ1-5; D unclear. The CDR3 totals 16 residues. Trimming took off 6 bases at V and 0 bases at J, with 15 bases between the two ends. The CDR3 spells CASSLHLGRSNQPQHF. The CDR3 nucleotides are TGTGCCAGCAGCTTACACCTTGGGCGTAGCAATCAGCCCCAGCATTTT.

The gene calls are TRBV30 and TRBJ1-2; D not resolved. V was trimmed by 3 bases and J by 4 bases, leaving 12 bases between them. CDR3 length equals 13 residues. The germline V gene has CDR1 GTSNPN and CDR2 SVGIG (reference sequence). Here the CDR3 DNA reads TGTGCCTGGAGCCTAAGGACCGGCTATGGCTACACCTTC. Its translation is CAWSLRTGYGYTF.